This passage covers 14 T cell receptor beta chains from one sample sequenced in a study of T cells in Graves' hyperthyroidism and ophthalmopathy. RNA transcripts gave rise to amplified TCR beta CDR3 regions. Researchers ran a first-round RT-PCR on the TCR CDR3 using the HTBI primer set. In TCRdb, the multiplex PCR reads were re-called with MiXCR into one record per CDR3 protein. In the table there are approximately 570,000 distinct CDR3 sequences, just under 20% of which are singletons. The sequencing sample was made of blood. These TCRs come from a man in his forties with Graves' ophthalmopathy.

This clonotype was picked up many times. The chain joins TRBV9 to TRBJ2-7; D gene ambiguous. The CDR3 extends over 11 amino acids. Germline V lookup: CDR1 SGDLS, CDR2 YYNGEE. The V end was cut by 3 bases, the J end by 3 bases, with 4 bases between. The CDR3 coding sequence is TGTGCCAGCAGCGCGGGCTACGAGCAGTACTTC. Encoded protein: CASSAGYEQYF.

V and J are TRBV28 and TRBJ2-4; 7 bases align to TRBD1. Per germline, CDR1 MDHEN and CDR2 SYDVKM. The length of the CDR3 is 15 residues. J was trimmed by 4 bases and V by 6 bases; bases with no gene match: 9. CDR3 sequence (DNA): TGTGCCAGCAGCCCCAGGGGACAGAATAAAAACATTCAGTACTTC. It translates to CASSPRGQNKNIQYF.

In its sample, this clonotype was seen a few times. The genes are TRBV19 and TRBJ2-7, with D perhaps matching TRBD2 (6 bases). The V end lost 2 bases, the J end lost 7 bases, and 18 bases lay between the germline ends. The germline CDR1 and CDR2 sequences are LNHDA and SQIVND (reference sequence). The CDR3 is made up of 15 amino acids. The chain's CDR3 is CASSIKRERAQEQYF. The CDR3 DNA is TGTGCCAGTAGTATAAAACGGGAGAGGGCCCAAGAGCAGTACTTC.

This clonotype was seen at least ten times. The CDR3 DNA is TGTGCCAGCAGCTTAGATGCCGGGAGTGAAAATGAGCAGTTCTTC. It yields the protein CASSLDAGSENEQFF. The chain is built from TRBV11-3 and TRBJ2-1, with a possible D match to TRBD2 (6 bases). The CDR3 covers 15 residues. V lost 0 bases to trimming and J lost 7 bases, with 13 bases between them. Germline V gives CDR1 SGHNT, CDR2 YENEEA.

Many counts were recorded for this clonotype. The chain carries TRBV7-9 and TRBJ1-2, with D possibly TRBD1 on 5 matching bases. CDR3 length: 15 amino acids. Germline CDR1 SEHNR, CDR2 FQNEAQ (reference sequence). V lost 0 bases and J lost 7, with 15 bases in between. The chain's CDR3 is CASSLAKEGTVGYTF. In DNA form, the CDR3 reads TGTGCCAGCAGCTTAGCGAAGGAGGGGACGGTTGGCTACACCTTC.

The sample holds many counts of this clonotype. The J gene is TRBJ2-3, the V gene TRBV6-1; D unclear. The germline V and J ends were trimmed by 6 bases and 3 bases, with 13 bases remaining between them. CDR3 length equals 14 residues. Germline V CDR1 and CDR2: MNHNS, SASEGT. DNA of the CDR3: TGTGCCAGCAGCCCCGGGTCCGTGACAGATACGCAGTATTTT. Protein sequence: CASSPGSVTDTQYF.

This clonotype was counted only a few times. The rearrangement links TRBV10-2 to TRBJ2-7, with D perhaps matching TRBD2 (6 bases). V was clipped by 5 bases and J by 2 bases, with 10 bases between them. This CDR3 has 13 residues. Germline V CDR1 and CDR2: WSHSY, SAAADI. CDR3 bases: TGCGCCAGCAGTAACATAGCGGCCTACGAGCAGTACTTC. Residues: CASSNIAAYEQYF.

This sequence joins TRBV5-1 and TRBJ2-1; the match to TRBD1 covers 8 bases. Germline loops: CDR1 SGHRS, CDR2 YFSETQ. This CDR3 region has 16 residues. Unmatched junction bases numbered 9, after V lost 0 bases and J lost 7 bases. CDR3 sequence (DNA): TGCGCCAGCAGCTTGGGCCCCCAGGGGGCTAGGAATGAGCAGTTCTTC. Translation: CASSLGPQGARNEQFF.

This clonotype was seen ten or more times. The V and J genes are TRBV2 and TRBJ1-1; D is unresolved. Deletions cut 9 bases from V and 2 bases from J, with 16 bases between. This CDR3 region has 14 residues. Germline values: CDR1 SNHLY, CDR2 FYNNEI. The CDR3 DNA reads TGTGCCAGTACCTTTGGACGGGAAAACACTGAAGCTTTCTTT. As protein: CASTFGRENTEAFF.

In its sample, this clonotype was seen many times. The chain's CDR3 is CASSSAANGEQYF. The DNA of the CDR3 is TGTGCCAGCAGCTCCGCGGCCAACGGGGAGCAGTACTTC. The chain is built from TRBV7-9 and TRBJ2-7, with no clear D. Germline loops: CDR1 SEHNR, CDR2 FQNEAQ (reference sequence). V shed 4 bases and J shed 7 bases, with 14 bases lying between them. This CDR3 spans 13 amino acids.

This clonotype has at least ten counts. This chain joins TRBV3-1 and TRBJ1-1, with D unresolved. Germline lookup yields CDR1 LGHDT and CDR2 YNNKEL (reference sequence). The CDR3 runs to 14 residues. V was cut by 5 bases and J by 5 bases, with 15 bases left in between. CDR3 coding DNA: TGTGCCAGCAGCTCAAGTGTTTCAAAGACTGAAGCTTTCTTT. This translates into CASSSSVSKTEAFF.

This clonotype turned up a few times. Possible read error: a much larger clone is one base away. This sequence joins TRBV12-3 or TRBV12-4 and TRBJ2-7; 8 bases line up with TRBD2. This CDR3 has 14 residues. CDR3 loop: CANSLRGGKVEQYF. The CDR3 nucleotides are TGTGCCAACAGTTTACGCGGGGGGAAGGTCGAGCAGTACTTC.

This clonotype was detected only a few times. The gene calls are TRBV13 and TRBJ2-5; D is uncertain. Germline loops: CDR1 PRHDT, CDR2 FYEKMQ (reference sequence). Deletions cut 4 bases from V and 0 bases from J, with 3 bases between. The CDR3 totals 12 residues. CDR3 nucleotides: TGTGCCAGCAGCTCCCACCAAGAGACCCAGTACTTC. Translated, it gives CASSSHQETQYF.

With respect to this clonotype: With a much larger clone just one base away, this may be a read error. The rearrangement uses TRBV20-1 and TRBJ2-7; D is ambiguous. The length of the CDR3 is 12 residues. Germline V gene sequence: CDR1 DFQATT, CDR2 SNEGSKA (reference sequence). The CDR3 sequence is CSARLDTYEQCF. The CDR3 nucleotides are TGCAGTGCTAGGTTAGACACGTACGAGCAGTGCTTC.